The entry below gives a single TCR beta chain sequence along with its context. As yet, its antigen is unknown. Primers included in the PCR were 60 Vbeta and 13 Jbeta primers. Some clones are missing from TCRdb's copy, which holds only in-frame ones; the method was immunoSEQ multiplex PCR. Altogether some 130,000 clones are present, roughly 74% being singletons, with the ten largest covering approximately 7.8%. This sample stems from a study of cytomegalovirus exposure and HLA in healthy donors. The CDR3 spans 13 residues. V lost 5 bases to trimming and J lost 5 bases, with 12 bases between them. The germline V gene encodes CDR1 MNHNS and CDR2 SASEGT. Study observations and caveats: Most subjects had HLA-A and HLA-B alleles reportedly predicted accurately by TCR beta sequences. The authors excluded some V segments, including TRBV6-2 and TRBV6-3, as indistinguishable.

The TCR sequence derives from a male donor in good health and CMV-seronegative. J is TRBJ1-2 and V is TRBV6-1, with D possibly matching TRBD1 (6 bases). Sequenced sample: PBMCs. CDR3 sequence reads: CASSLTGLYGYTF. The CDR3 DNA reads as TGTGCCAGCAGTTTGACAGGTCTATATGGCTACACCTTC.